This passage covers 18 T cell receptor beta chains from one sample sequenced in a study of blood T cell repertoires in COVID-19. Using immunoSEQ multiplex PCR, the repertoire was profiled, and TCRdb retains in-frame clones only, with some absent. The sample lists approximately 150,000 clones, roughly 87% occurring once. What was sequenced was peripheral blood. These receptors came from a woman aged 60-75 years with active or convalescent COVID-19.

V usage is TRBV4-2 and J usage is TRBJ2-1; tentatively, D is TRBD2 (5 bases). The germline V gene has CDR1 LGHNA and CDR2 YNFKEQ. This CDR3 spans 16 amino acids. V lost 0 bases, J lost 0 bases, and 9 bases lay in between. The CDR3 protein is CASSQDAGSSYNEQFF. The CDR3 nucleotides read TGTGCCAGCAGCCAAGACGCGGGTAGCTCCTACAATGAGCAGTTCTTC.

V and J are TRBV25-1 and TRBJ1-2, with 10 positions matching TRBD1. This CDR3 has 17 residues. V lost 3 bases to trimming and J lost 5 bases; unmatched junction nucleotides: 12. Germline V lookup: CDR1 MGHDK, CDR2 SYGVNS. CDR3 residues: CASSDAIFDRGPYGYTF. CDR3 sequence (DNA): TGTGCCAGCAGTGACGCGATTTTCGACAGGGGGCCATATGGCTACACCTTC.

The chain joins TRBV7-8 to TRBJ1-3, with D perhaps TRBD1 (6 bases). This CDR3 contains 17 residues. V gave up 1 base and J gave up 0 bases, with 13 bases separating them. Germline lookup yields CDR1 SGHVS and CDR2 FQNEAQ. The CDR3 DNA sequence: TGTGCCAGCAGCTTAGTCACTGGGGGCGCCTCTGGAAACACCATATATTTT. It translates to CASSLVTGGASGNTIYF.

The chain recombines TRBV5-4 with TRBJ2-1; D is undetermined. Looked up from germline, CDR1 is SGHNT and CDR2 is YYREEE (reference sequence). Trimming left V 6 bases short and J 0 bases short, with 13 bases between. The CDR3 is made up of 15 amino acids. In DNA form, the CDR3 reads TGTGCCAGCACCCGAGAGGTCGGCTCCTACAATGAGCAGTTCTTC. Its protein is CASTREVGSYNEQFF.

CDR3 sequence reads: CASSPIGVETQYF. For the CDR3, the DNA is TGTGCCAGCAGCCCAATAGGGGTTGAGACCCAGTACTTC. The chain recombines TRBV11-2 with TRBJ2-5; D is perhaps TRBD1 (5 bases). The V gene lost 5 bases and the J gene lost 5 bases, with 12 bases spanning the gap. CDR3 size: 13 residues. Germline CDR1 and CDR2: SGHAT and FQNNGV.

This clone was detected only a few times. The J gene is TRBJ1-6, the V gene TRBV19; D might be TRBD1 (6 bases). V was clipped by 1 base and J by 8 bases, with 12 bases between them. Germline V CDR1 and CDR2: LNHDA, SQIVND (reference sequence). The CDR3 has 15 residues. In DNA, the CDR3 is TGTGCCAGTAGTATAGTCCGGACAGTCGATTCACCCCTCCACTTT. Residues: CASSIVRTVDSPLHF.

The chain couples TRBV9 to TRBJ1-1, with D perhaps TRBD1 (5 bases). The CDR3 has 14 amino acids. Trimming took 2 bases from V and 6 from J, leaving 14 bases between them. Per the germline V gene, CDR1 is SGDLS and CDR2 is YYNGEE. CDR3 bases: TGTGCCAGCAGCGTGGATACCAGGGATGCTGAAGCTTTCTTT. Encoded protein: CASSVDTRDAEAFF. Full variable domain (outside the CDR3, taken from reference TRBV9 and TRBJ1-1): DSGVTQTPKHLITATGQRVTLRCSPRSGDLSVYWYQQSLDQGLQFLIQYYNGEERAKGNILERFSAQQFPDLHSELNLSSLELGDSALYFCASSVDTRDAEAFFGQGTRLTVV.

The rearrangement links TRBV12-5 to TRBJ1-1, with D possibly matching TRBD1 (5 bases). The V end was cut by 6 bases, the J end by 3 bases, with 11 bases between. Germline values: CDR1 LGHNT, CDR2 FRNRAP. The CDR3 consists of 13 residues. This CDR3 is CASGGGAYTEAFF. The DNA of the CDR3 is TGTGCTAGTGGGGGGGGTGCTTACACTGAAGCTTTCTTT.

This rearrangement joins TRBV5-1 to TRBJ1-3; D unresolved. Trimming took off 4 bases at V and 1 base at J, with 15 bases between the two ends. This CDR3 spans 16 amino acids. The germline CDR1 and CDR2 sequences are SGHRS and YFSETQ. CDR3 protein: CASSPDLTGSGNTIYF. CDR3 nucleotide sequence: TGCGCCAGCAGCCCCGACCTTACGGGGTCTGGAAACACCATATATTTT.

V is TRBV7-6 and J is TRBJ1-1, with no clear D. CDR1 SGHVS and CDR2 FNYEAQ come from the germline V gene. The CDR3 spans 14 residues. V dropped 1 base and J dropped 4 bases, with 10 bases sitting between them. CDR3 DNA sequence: TGTGCCAGCAGCTTAGGTTCGGGTTCCACTGAAGCTTTCTTT. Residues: CASSLGSGSTEAFF.

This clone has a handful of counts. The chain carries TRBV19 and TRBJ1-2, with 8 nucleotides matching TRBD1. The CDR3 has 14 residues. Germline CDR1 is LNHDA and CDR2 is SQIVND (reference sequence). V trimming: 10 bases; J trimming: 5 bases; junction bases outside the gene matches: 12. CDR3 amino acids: CATTTGTGPYGYTF. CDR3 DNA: TGTGCCACCACAACCGGGACAGGCCCTTATGGCTACACCTTC. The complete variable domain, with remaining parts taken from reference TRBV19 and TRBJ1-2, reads DGGITQSPKYLFRKEGQNVTLSCEQNLNHDAMYWYRQDPGQGLRLIYYSQIVNDFQKGDIAEGYSVSREKKESFPLTVTSAQKNPTAFYLCATTTGTGPYGYTFGSGTRLTVV.

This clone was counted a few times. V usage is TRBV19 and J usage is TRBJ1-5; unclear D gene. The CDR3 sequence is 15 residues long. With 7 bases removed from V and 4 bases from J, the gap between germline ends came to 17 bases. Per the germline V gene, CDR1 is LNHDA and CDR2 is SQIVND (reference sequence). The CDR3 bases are TGTGCCAGTACCCCAGAGGGAGGATTTAATCAGCCCCAGCATTTT. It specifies CASTPEGGFNQPQHF.

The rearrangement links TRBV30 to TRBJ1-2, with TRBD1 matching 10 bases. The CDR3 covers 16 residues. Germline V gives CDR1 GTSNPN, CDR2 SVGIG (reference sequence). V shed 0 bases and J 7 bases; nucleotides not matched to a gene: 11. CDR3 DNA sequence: TGTGCCTGGAGTGTATGGGACAGGGGTGTTTCGGGTGGCTACACCTTC. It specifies CAWSVWDRGVSGGYTF.

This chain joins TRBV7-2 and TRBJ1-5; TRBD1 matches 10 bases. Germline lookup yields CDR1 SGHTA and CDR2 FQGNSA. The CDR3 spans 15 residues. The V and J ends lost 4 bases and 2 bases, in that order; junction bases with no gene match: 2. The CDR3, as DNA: TGTGCCAGCAGCTGGACAGGGGGAGGCAATCAGCCCCAGCATTTT. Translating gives CASSWTGGGNQPQHF.

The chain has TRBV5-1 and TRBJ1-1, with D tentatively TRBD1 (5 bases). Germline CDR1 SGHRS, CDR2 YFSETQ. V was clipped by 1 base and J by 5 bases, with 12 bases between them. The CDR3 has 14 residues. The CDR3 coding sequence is TGCGCCAGCAGCTTGCAGGGCGAAGGAACTGAAGCTTTCTTT. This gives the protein CASSLQGEGTEAFF.

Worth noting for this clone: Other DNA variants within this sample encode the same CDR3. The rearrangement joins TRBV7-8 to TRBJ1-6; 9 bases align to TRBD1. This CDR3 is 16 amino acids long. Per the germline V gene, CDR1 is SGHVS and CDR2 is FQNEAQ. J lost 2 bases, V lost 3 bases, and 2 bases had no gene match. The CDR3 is CASSLDRGPYNSPLHF. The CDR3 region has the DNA TGTGCCAGCAGCTTGGACAGGGGACCCTATAATTCACCCCTCCACTTT.

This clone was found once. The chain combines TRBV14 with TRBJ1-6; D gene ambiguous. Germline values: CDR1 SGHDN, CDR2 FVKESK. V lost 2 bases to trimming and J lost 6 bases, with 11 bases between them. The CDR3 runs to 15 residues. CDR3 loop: CASSQLREINSPLHF. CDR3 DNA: TGTGCCAGCAGCCAACTCCGGGAGATTAATTCACCCCTCCACTTT.

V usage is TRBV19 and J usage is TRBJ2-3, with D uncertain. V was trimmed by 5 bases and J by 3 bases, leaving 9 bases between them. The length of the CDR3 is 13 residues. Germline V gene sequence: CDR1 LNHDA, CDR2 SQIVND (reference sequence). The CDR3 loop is CASSEQDTDTQYF. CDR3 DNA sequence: TGTGCCAGTAGTGAGCAAGATACAGATACGCAGTATTTT.